The entry that follows covers one T cell receptor (beta chain) sequence. Here immunoSEQ multiplex PCR was the method, and the copy in TCRdb shows in-frame clones only, minus some. The repertoire holds tens of thousands of clones, with approximately 85% as singletons. This sample was taken from a study of T cell responses to AZD1222 COVID-19 vaccine. Germline CDR1 reads LNHDA; CDR2 reads SQIVND (reference sequence). Trimming took off 4 bases at V and 3 bases at J, with 7 bases between the two ends. The CDR3 has 13 residues. The V gene is TRBV19, the J gene TRBJ1-5; D might be TRBD1 (5 bases). Sequencing was performed on peripheral blood, taken on day 0 of AZD1222 vaccination. The receptor was isolated from an adult in good health. CDR3 nucleotide sequence: TGTGCCAGTAGTACGGGACCCAATCAGCCCCAGCATTTT. Protein sequence: CASSTGPNQPQHF.